The 13 T cell receptor beta chains listed next were all sequenced from one sample in a study of T-cell memory formation after mild COVID-19. TCRdb analysed the 5' RACE reads with MiXCR anew, one entry per CDR3 protein. The sample includes more than 450,000 distinct CDR3 sequences, about a sixth of them seen just once. The material sequenced was PBMCs or a T cell subset sorted from them (not recorded which). The receptors originated from an adult woman who had mild COVID-19 (a few samples of this study predate the infection). Cell type and time point are not known.

This clonotype appeared a few times. The chain recombines TRBV7-9 with TRBJ1-1; TRBD1 matches 7 bases. Germline CDR1 and CDR2: SEHNR and FQNEAQ (reference sequence). This CDR3 has 13 residues. J was trimmed by 6 bases and V by 5 bases; bases with no gene match: 6. The CDR3 spells CASSLTGVPEAFF. DNA for the CDR3: TGTGCCAGCAGCCTCACAGGGGTCCCTGAAGCTTTCTTT.

The CDR3: CGQGVQETQYF. Written as DNA, the CDR3 is TGCGGGCAGGGGGTTCAAGAGACCCAGTACTTC. The chain is built from TRBV29-1 and TRBJ2-5, with 7 bases that match TRBD1. Germline CDR1 and CDR2: SQVTM and ANQGSEA. The length of the CDR3 is 11 residues.

This rearrangement joins TRBV15 to TRBJ2-3; 8 bases map to TRBD1. In germline, CDR1 is LNHNV, CDR2 YYDKDF (reference sequence). The CDR3 is 13 residues long. Unmatched junction bases numbered 1, after V lost 3 bases and J lost 5 bases. CDR3 protein: CATSRDREDTQYF. For the CDR3, the DNA is TGTGCCACCAGCAGGGACAGGGAAGATACGCAGTATTTT.

The rearrangement links TRBV7-9 to TRBJ2-1, with D uncertain. Trimming left V 0 bases short and J 1 base short, with 13 bases between. Germline lookup yields CDR1 SEHNR and CDR2 FQNEAQ (reference sequence). The length of the CDR3 is 17 residues. In DNA, the CDR3 is TGTGCCAGCAGCTTAGCCGAGGCCAGCCGGTCCTACAATGAGCAGTTCTTC. Translation gives CASSLAEASRSYNEQFF.

This clonotype was found a few times. This chain links TRBV20-1 with TRBJ2-7, with D possibly TRBD2 on 6 matching bases. This CDR3 has 14 amino acids. V dropped 2 bases and J dropped 0 bases, with 11 bases sitting between them. Germline lookup yields CDR1 DFQATT and CDR2 SNEGSKA (reference sequence). In DNA form, the CDR3 reads TGCAGTGCTAGACTTAGCGGAAGCTCCTACGAGCAGTACTTC. It codes for CSARLSGSSYEQYF.

Turning to this clonotype: The CDR3 end shows no conserved phenylalanine or tryptophan, and so a read error is likely. The rearrangement links TRBV7-9 to TRBJ2-1, with D tentatively TRBD2 (6 bases). The length of the CDR3 is 15 residues. V lost 4 bases and J lost 0, with 10 bases in between. CDR1 and CDR2 (germline): SEHNR, FQNEAQ (reference sequence). In DNA form, the CDR3 reads TGTGCCAGCAGCTCCGGGCGGGACTCCTACAATGAGCAGTTCTTA. Protein product: CASSSGRDSYNEQFL.

The chain uses TRBV20-1 and TRBJ1-2; D ambiguous. Germline V CDR1 and CDR2: DFQATT, SNEGSKA (reference sequence). Trimming stripped 0 bases from V and 0 bases from J, with 11 bases between. The CDR3 is 15 residues long. The chain's CDR3 is CSARDRTKANYGYTF. The CDR3, as DNA: TGCAGTGCTAGAGATAGGACCAAAGCTAACTATGGCTACACCTTC.

This clonotype came up a few times. The chain couples TRBV20-1 to TRBJ2-7; 7 positions agree with TRBD1. The CDR3 contains 15 residues. Per germline, CDR1 DFQATT and CDR2 SNEGSKA (reference sequence). The J segment lost 0 bases and the V segment lost 3 bases, leaving 8 bases of the junction unmatched. The CDR3: CSASPRQGTSYEQYF. CDR3 coding DNA: TGCAGTGCTAGCCCTCGACAGGGAACCTCCTACGAGCAGTACTTC.

This clonotype was detected only a few times. CDR3 protein: CASSRTGKETQYF. Here the CDR3 DNA reads TGTGCCAGCAGTCGCACGGGAAAAGAGACCCAGTACTTC. The V and J genes are TRBV2 and TRBJ2-5, with D possibly TRBD2 on 5 matching bases. Germline V CDR1 and CDR2: SNHLY, FYNNEI. The length of the CDR3 is 13 residues. V lost 5 bases, J lost 3 bases, and 10 bases lay in between.

The chain recombines TRBV6-2 or TRBV6-3 with TRBJ2-4; TRBD1 agrees at 9 bases. Germline V lookup: CDR1 MNHEY, CDR2 SVGEGT. The CDR3 length is 14 residues. V shed 5 bases, J shed 8 bases, and the junction held 7 bases outside the gene matches. The chain's CDR3 is CASSRTGEVYIQYF. The CDR3 nucleotides are TGTGCCAGCAGTCGGACAGGGGAGGTGTACATTCAGTACTTC.

A few counts support this clonotype. The chain combines TRBV2 with TRBJ1-4; 7 nucleotides match TRBD1. Looked up from germline, CDR1 is SNHLY and CDR2 is FYNNEI. The CDR3 covers 15 residues. V shed 7 bases and J 6 bases; nucleotides not matched to a gene: 11. The CDR3 region has the DNA TGTGCCAGCAAAAAACAGGGGATTCGAGATGAAAAACTGTTTTTT. Protein: CASKKQGIRDEKLFF.

This clonotype was observed a handful of times. The chain couples TRBV6-5 to TRBJ1-2, with TRBD1 matching over 7 bases. Per the germline V gene, CDR1 is MNHEY and CDR2 is SVGAGI. With V trimmed by 4 bases and J by 6 bases, 14 bases remained unmatched. This CDR3 comprises 16 residues. The CDR3 protein is CASSFYPTGSQDGYTF. In nucleotides, the CDR3 is TGTGCCAGCAGTTTCTACCCGACAGGGAGCCAGGATGGCTACACCTTC.

This clonotype was counted a few times. The V gene is TRBV6-5, the J gene TRBJ1-2; unclear D gene. Germline-derived CDR1 and CDR2 are MNHEY and SVGAGI. CDR3 size: 14 residues. The V end lost 6 bases, the J end lost 6 bases, and 17 bases lay between the germline ends. The chain's CDR3 is CASRPGPIVDGYTF. CDR3 nucleotide sequence: TGTGCCAGCAGGCCAGGACCTATAGTGGATGGCTACACCTTC.